Each of the 30 T cell receptor beta chains below was sequenced from the same sample in a study of radiation and T cells in renal cell carcinoma. Documented time point: blood 4 weeks post-SBRT, at nephrectomy. As to treatment: 15 Gy SBRT to primary tumor, nephrectomy 4 weeks later. The repertoire was sequenced with immunoSEQ multiplex PCR; TCRdb's copy has only in-frame clones and lacks some. The data show 65,000 or so clones, over 65% seen once. The specimen was blood, collected from a patient whose treatment included radiotherapy and nephrectomy. The receptors derive from a man in his sixties with renal cell carcinoma.

CDR3 nucleotides: TGTGCCAGCAGTAACACTGAAGCTTTCTTT. This encodes CASSNTEAFF. The rearrangement links TRBV2 to TRBJ1-1; no definite D call. Germline CDR1 and CDR2: SNHLY and FYNNEI. V lost 5 bases and J lost 2, with 0 bases in between. This CDR3 has 10 residues.

The chain carries TRBV29-1 and TRBJ2-4, with TRBD2 matching 7 bases. The CDR3 is 13 residues long. V gave up 6 bases and J gave up 8 bases; unmatched junction bases: 10. Per the germline V gene, CDR1 is SQVTM and CDR2 is ANQGSEA. DNA for the CDR3: TGCAGCGTCTGGGGGGGAGGAGGTGACATTCAGTACTTC. Its translation: CSVWGGGGDIQYF. Looking up the rest from reference TRBV29-1 and TRBJ2-4 gives the full variable domain: SAVISQKPSRDICQRGTSLTIQCQVDSQVTMMFWYRQQPGQSLTLIATANQGSEATYESGFVIDKFPISRPNLTFSTLTVSNMSPEDSSIYLCSVWGGGGDIQYFGAGTRLSVL.

The chain links TRBV18 to TRBJ1-2; TRBD1 matches at 7 bases. V was pared by 2 bases and J by 2 bases, with 2 bases of the junction left unmatched. Germline V lookup: CDR1 KGHSH, CDR2 LQKENI. The CDR3 length is 14 residues. The CDR3 protein is CASSPGTVNYGYTF. The CDR3 region has the DNA TGTGCCAGCTCACCAGGGACAGTAAACTATGGCTACACCTTC. Combining the CDR3 with reference TRBV18 and TRBJ1-2 gives the whole variable domain NAGVMQNPRHLVRRRGQEARLRCSPMKGHSHVYWYRQLPEEGLKFMVYLQKENIIDESGMPKERFSAEFPKEGPSILRIQQVVRGDSAAYFCASSPGTVNYGYTFGSGTRLTVV.

This clone rates as medium-sized. The chain employs TRBV27 and TRBJ1-5; no definite D call. CDR3 length: 14 amino acids. The germline V and J ends were trimmed by 9 bases and 11 bases, with 23 bases remaining between them. In germline, CDR1 is MNHEY, CDR2 SMNVEV (reference sequence). The CDR3 protein is CASSAGKGPLTQHF. CDR3 DNA sequence: TGTGCCAGTTCAGCCGGGAAGGGTCCGTTAACCCAGCATTTT.

This sequence joins TRBV7-2 and TRBJ2-5, with 8 positions matching TRBD1. Germline lookup yields CDR1 SGHTA and CDR2 FQGNSA. The CDR3 loop spans 15 amino acids. Trimming at V came to 5 bases and at J to 4 bases, leaving 9 bases not matched to a gene. The chain's CDR3 is CASSPETGALETQYF. DNA of the CDR3: TGTGCCAGCAGCCCGGAGACAGGGGCACTAGAGACCCAGTACTTC.

This chain links TRBV6-5 with TRBJ2-7, with TRBD2 matching 9 bases. The CDR3 contains 16 residues. V was clipped by 0 bases and J by 3 bases; unmatched bases: 6. Germline CDR1 and CDR2: MNHEY and SVGAGI. CDR3 residues: CASSYSAAGGYYEQYF. CDR3 bases: TGTGCCAGCAGTTACTCGGCAGCGGGGGGTTACTACGAGCAGTACTTC.

For this clone: This CDR3 is also generated by other DNA sequences in the sample. The chain is built from TRBV6-5 and TRBJ1-1; weak D call: TRBD1 (5 bases). Between the trimmed V and J ends, which lost 5 bases and 3 bases, there was a span of 10 bases. The CDR3 runs to 13 residues. Germline V gene sequence: CDR1 MNHEY, CDR2 SVGAGI. The CDR3 nucleotides are TGTGCCAGCAGTCGCGGGACGGACACTGAAGCTTTCTTT. It specifies CASSRGTDTEAFF.

V usage is TRBV29-1 and J usage is TRBJ2-1; 8 bases are shared with TRBD1. V was clipped by 6 bases and J by 5 bases; unmatched bases: 9. The germline CDR1 and CDR2 sequences are SQVTM and ANQGSEA. The CDR3 has 14 residues. The CDR3 spells CSVRDRGWDNEQFF. The CDR3 DNA reads TGCAGCGTGAGAGACAGGGGTTGGGACAATGAGCAGTTCTTC.

This clone has only a few counts. The chain links TRBV27 to TRBJ2-1, with no clear D. V lost 6 bases to trimming and J lost 2 bases, with 5 bases between them. CDR1 and CDR2 (germline): MNHEY, SMNVEV (reference sequence). The CDR3 totals 12 residues. CDR3 amino acids: CASRETYNEQFF. The CDR3 bases are TGTGCCAGCAGGGAAACCTACAATGAGCAGTTCTTC.

The V call is TRBV6-1, the J call TRBJ1-4; D ambiguous. Looked up from germline, CDR1 is MNHNS and CDR2 is SASEGT. This CDR3 is 13 amino acids long. Trimming removed 2 bases at V and 6 bases at J, with 7 bases between. In DNA, the CDR3 is TGTGCCAGCAGTGAACTAGGGTATGAAAAACTGTTTTTT. It yields the protein CASSELGYEKLFF.

The chain joins TRBV13 to TRBJ1-1, with 9 bases identical to TRBD1. Germline V gene lookup returns CDR1 PRHDT and CDR2 FYEKMQ (reference sequence). This CDR3 contains 14 residues. V dropped 7 bases and J dropped 5; count of bases not matched to a gene: 8. CDR3 sequence (DNA): TGTGCCAGCAACATTCGGACAGGGGAAACTGAAGCTTTCTTT. Protein: CASNIRTGETEAFF. Full variable domain (rest looked up from reference TRBV13 and TRBJ1-1): AAGVIQSPRHLIKEKRETATLKCYPIPRHDTVYWYQQGPGQDPQFLISFYEKMQSDKGSIPDRFSAQQFSDYHSELNMSSLELGDSALYFCASNIRTGETEAFFGQGTRLTVV.

The rearrangement links TRBV4-3 to TRBJ2-3; 7 bases fit TRBD1. Germline CDR1 reads LGHNA; CDR2 reads YSLEER. The CDR3 spans 16 residues. V lost 0 bases and J lost 0; bases outside the gene matches: 3. The CDR3 DNA sequence: TGCGCCAGCAGCCAAGATCGGGGACAGAGCACAGATACGCAGTATTTT. Protein sequence: CASSQDRGQSTDTQYF.

The chain is built from TRBV6-1 and TRBJ1-1; D is possibly TRBD1 (5 bases). The CDR3 runs 14 residues. The germline gives CDR1 MNHNS, CDR2 SASEGT. Deletions cut 11 bases from V and 0 bases from J, with 16 bases between. This chain's CDR3 is CAAAGTPMNTEAFF. CDR3 nucleotide sequence: TGTGCCGCAGCCGGGACCCCCATGAACACTGAAGCTTTCTTT.

V usage is TRBV6-1 and J usage is TRBJ1-5; the D is unclear. Trimming removed 4 bases at V and 4 bases at J, with 8 bases between. The CDR3 spans 13 residues. Germline CDR1 is MNHNS and CDR2 is SASEGT. The CDR3 region has the DNA TGTGCCAGCAGTGGAAGCGAGAATCAGCCCCAGCATTTT. Its translation is CASSGSENQPQHF.

This clone has just one count. J is TRBJ1-3 and V is TRBV9; weak D call: TRBD1 (5 bases). CDR1 SGDLS and CDR2 YYNGEE come from the germline V gene. The V gene lost 0 bases and the J gene lost 8 bases, with 6 bases spanning the gap. This CDR3 comprises 12 residues. CDR3 sequence: CASSVAGDTIYF. The CDR3 region has the DNA TGTGCCAGCAGCGTAGCGGGGGACACCATATATTTT.

The rearrangement uses TRBV2 and TRBJ1-2, with 8 nucleotides matching TRBD1. Germline V gene sequence: CDR1 SNHLY, CDR2 FYNNEI. V dropped 4 bases and J dropped 1; count of bases not matched to a gene: 5. This CDR3 contains 15 residues. The CDR3 is CASSGTGSFNYGYTF. CDR3 bases: TGTGCCAGCAGTGGGACAGGGAGTTTTAACTATGGCTACACCTTC.

This rearrangement joins TRBV7-3 to TRBJ2-1; 8 positions agree with TRBD1. The CDR3 is 13 residues long. Unmatched junction bases numbered 3, after V lost 4 bases and J lost 7 bases. In germline, CDR1 is SGHTA, CDR2 FQGTGA. CDR3 sequence (DNA): TGTGCCAGCAGCTCGGGACAGGCTAATGAGCAGTTCTTC. Encoded protein: CASSSGQANEQFF. Filled out from reference TRBV7-3 and TRBJ2-1, the complete variable domain reads GAGVSQTPSNKVTEKGKYVELRCDPISGHTALYWYRQSLGQGPEFLIYFQGTGAADDSGLPNDRFFAVRPEGSVSTLKIQRTERGDSAVYLCASSSGQANEQFFGPGTRLTVL.

This sequence joins TRBV7-6 and TRBJ2-1, with D possibly matching TRBD2 (7 bases). V was shortened by 2 bases and J by 6 bases, with 23 bases between the two germline ends. Per the germline V gene, CDR1 is SGHVS and CDR2 is FNYEAQ. The CDR3 is 18 residues long. CDR3 DNA: TGTGCCAGCAGCTTAAATTCCCCCCGGGGGGCAAGGGTCAATGAGCAGTTCTTC. It specifies CASSLNSPRGARVNEQFF.

The chain uses TRBV6-6 and TRBJ1-2, with no clear D. The CDR3 is 11 residues long. The V end lost 2 bases, the J end lost 8 bases, and 6 bases lay between the germline ends. The germline CDR1 and CDR2 sequences are MNHNY and SVGAGI (reference sequence). In DNA form, the CDR3 reads TGTGCCAGCAGTTACCTGGGGGGCTACACCTTC. It specifies CASSYLGGYTF.

For the CDR3, the DNA is TGTGCCAGTACCTCAGACATGGGGAGTGAAAAACTGTTTTTT. Residues: CASTSDMGSEKLFF. The V call is TRBV19, the J call TRBJ1-4; no firm D call. V gave up 7 bases and J gave up 7 bases, with 16 bases separating them. This CDR3 is built from 14 residues. Germline assignment: CDR1 LNHDA and CDR2 SQIVND (reference sequence).

The V and J genes are TRBV9 and TRBJ2-5; 15 positions agree with TRBD2. V shed 4 bases and J 2 bases; nucleotides not matched to a gene: 6. Germline CDR1 reads SGDLS; CDR2 reads YYNGEE. The CDR3 is 17 residues long. CDR3 DNA: TGTGCCAGCAGCAGCGGACTAGCGGGGGGGGTACAAGAGACCCAGTACTTC. Translated, it gives CASSSGLAGGVQETQYF.

The chain links TRBV19 to TRBJ1-2; D not certain. The CDR3 length is 14 residues. Trimming left V 5 bases short and J 0 bases short, with 10 bases between. CDR1 and CDR2 (germline): LNHDA, SQIVND (reference sequence). CDR3 sequence (DNA): TGTGCCAGTAGTCGGAACGGACCTAACTATGGCTACACCTTC. Translating it yields CASSRNGPNYGYTF.

The V call is TRBV28, the J call TRBJ1-5; 7 bases are shared with TRBD1. The germline V gene encodes CDR1 MDHEN and CDR2 SYDVKM. This CDR3 comprises 16 residues. V lost 2 bases to trimming and J lost 4 bases; unmatched junction nucleotides: 8. The CDR3 DNA reads as TGTGCCAGCAGTTTAGGGACAGCCCTCGAGAATCAGCCCCAGCATTTT. Its protein is CASSLGTALENQPQHF.

The chain combines TRBV11-3 with TRBJ2-2; unclear D gene. The V end was cut by 4 bases, the J end by 4 bases, with 7 bases between. Germline lookup yields CDR1 SGHNT and CDR2 YENEEA. This CDR3 spans 13 amino acids. CDR3 in amino acids: CASSSHPTGELFF. CDR3 nucleotide sequence: TGTGCCAGCAGCTCACATCCCACCGGGGAGCTGTTTTTT. Complete variable domain (other parts from reference TRBV11-3 and TRBJ2-2): EAGVVQSPRYKIIEKKQPVAFWCNPISGHNTLYWYLQNLGQGPELLIRYENEEAVDDSQLPKDRFSAERLKGVDSTLKIQPAELGDSAVYLCASSSHPTGELFFGEGSRLTVL.

V usage is TRBV6-4 and J usage is TRBJ1-1; no clear D. V shed 3 bases and J shed 4 bases, with 9 bases lying between them. The CDR3 is made up of 13 amino acids. From germline, CDR1 is MRHNA and CDR2 SNTAGT. The CDR3 DNA sequence: TGTGCCAGCAGTGAAAGGGAGGCCACTGAAGCTTTCTTT. Protein product: CASSEREATEAFF.

The chain combines TRBV7-2 with TRBJ2-1; D is unclear. CDR1 is SGHTA, CDR2 FQGNSA, per germline. V was cut by 5 bases and J by 8 bases, with 16 bases left in between. This CDR3 is 14 amino acids long. In DNA, the CDR3 is TGTGCCAGCAGCCTAAGTGGCAGAAGGGATGAGCAGTTCTTC. Translated, it gives CASSLSGRRDEQFF.

V usage is TRBV6-5 and J usage is TRBJ2-3; possible D gene TRBD2, 6 bases. The length of the CDR3 is 13 residues. Trimming took 7 bases from V and 4 from J, leaving 12 bases between them. Germline lookup yields CDR1 MNHEY and CDR2 SVGAGI. As DNA, the CDR3 is TGTGCCAGCACCCGGGGGTTGGCAGATACGCAGTATTTT. Its protein is CASTRGLADTQYF.

The chain carries TRBV10-3 and TRBJ1-3; D is perhaps TRBD1 (6 bases). This CDR3 contains 17 residues. In germline, CDR1 is ENHRY, CDR2 SYGVKD. The V end was cut by 5 bases, the J end by 2 bases, with 19 bases between. In nucleotides, the CDR3 is TGTGCCATCAGTCAGGAGCGGGGGGCCGGGGCTGGAAACACCATATATTTT. Its protein product is CAISQERGAGAGNTIYF.

In this sample, this clone turned up a few times. V gene TRBV7-6 combines with J gene TRBJ1-1; TRBD1 might be the D (5 bases). The CDR3 has 13 amino acids. Germline values: CDR1 SGHVS, CDR2 FNYEAQ. V lost 1 base to trimming and J lost 3 bases, with 6 bases between them. The CDR3 region is CASSLVGDTEAFF. CDR3 coding DNA: TGTGCCAGCAGCTTAGTGGGGGACACTGAAGCTTTCTTT.

As to this clone: Distinct nucleotide sequences in the sample also encode this CDR3. The rearrangement links TRBV27 to TRBJ1-1; D ambiguous. Germline V gives CDR1 MNHEY, CDR2 SMNVEV (reference sequence). V was pared by 3 bases and J by 3 bases, with 8 bases between. The CDR3 sequence is 13 residues long. The CDR3, as DNA: TGTGCCAGCAGTTTCGCCGGGGACACTGAAGCTTTCTTT. This gives the protein CASSFAGDTEAFF.